The entry that follows covers one T cell receptor (beta chain) sequence. Its antigen is currently unknown. These data originate in a study of vaccination effects on CD4 cells after COVID-19. The wider study: After expansion with viral peptide pools in the ViraFEST assay, antigen-specific CD4+ T cells were sequenced. Participants completed two doses of the BNT162b2 or mRNA-1273 vaccine.

Investigators separated out CD4+ T cells once around eleven days of culture had passed. Half-medium replacement with IL-2 medium occurred on days 3 and 7. The V and J ends lost 7 bases and 2 bases respectively, with 10 bases between them. This CDR3 is 13 amino acids long. Per germline, CDR1 KGHDR and CDR2 SFDVKD. Sequencing was performed with immunoSEQ multiplex PCR; in TCRdb, only in-frame clones are kept and a portion is missing. The sample has 70,000 or so clones; roughly three quarters are singletons. The sequencing here drew on CD4+ T cells from PBMCs cultured without peptide, taken before COVID-19 vaccination. This chain joins TRBV24-1 and TRBJ1-2, with D perhaps TRBD1 (5 bases). The sequence derives from a human donor who received a COVID-19 vaccine. The chain's CDR3 is CATSRTQNYGYTF. Here the CDR3 DNA reads TGTGCCACCAGCCGGACACAAAACTATGGCTACACCTTC.